This T cell receptor (beta chain) is drawn from a study of early T cells in non-severe SARS-CoV-2 infection. Background on the study: Whole-blood bulk RNA, unsorted, was sequenced, and chains were unpaired. The study, taken as a whole, reports: The matching step, a VDJdb search, favored anti-spike CD8 responses and missed private and CD4 specificities.

The V gene's germline CDR1 is LGHNA and CDR2 YSLEER. The CDR3 covers 16 residues. Trimming took 0 bases from V and 0 from J, leaving 11 bases between them. Molecules of cDNA were individually given unique molecular identifiers that were attached to them. TCRdb re-analysed the 5' RACE reads in MiXCR, keeping a single row per CDR3 protein. The sample includes 90,000 to 120,000 distinct CDR3 sequences, roughly 11% of them seen just once. As concerns this clonotype: Its antigen is undetermined.

The sequencing input was whole blood. The receptor was isolated from an adult who was a healthcare worker with PCR-confirmed SARS-CoV-2 infection or an uninfected control (not recorded which). The genes are TRBV4-3 and TRBJ1-1; D ambiguous. CDR3 in DNA: TGCGCCAGCAGCCAAGACGACACGGTGATGAACACTGAAGCTTTCTTT. Amino acid sequence: CASSQDDTVMNTEAFF.